The 3 T cell receptor beta chains below come from one sample, sequenced in a study of vaccination and CD4 T cells after COVID-19. Sequencing of DNA taken from cultured CD4+ T cells relied on the Oncomine TCR Beta short-read assay. MiXCR, applied by TCRdb to the PCR reads, yields one record per CDR3 protein. Altogether about 3,400 distinct CDR3 sequences are present, around 32% being singletons, with the ten largest covering about 48%. Treatment: roughly 11-day PBMC culture with coronavirus spike peptide pools or control peptides (ViraFEST assay). Their antigen targets remain unknown. The specimen sequenced was CD4+ T cells from blood, cultured in vitro. The receptors were sampled from a human donor who had recovered from COVID-19.

The chain carries TRBV20-1 and TRBJ2-3; 8 bases fit TRBD1. V was pared by 0 bases and J by 6 bases, with 20 bases of the junction left unmatched. The CDR3 sequence is 19 residues long. The germline CDR1 and CDR2 sequences are DFQATT and SNEGSKA (reference sequence). This CDR3 reads CSARDWAGGPILPVDTQYF. The CDR3 DNA reads TGCAGTGCTAGAGATTGGGCAGGGGGCCCGATCCTCCCGGTGGATACGCAGTATTTT.

By proportion, this clonotype is medium-sized. This sequence joins TRBV27 and TRBJ1-4; D gene ambiguous. CDR1 and CDR2 (germline): MNHEY, SMNVEV (reference sequence). The CDR3 extends over 14 amino acids. V was shortened by 0 bases and J by 8 bases, with 10 bases between the two germline ends. CDR3 loop: CASSLSFGLEKLFF. In DNA, the CDR3 is TGTGCCAGCAGTTTATCGTTCGGGCTGGAAAAACTGTTTTTT.

About this clonotype: One base away lies a much larger clone, so this may be a sequencing read error. This chain links TRBV27 with TRBJ1-1; 8 positions agree with TRBD1. V was clipped by 8 bases and J by 5 bases; unmatched bases: 10. Germline V lookup: CDR1 MNHEY, CDR2 SMNVEV (reference sequence). CDR3 size: 14 residues. The CDR3 here is CASGHRQGRTEAFF. The DNA for the CDR3 is TGTGCCAGCGGTCACCGACAGGGGAGGACTGAAGCTTTCTTT.